The 22 T cell receptor beta chains below all came from one sample that was sequenced in a study of CXCR3-negative and CXCR3-positive naive CD8 T cells. No antigen has been identified for these receptors. The method, 5' RACE with UMI labels, was used to prepare the TRB cDNA libraries. TCRdb re-called the 5' RACE reads; one entry per CDR3 protein, DNA not given. This table lists about 84,000 distinct CDR3 sequences. Regarding the study as a whole: More hydrophobic TRB CDR3s occurred in CXCR3-positive than in CXCR3-negative naive cells.

The specimen was naive CXCR3+ CD8+ T cells from blood. Subset reported: CD45RO-CCR7+CD27+CD95- naive CD8+ T cells expressing CXCR3 (TNR3+). The receptors originated from a human donor in good health. Some clones in this sample may be carry-over from other donors' samples.

This sequence joins TRBV6-6 and TRBJ2-4. Per germline, CDR1 MNHNY and CDR2 SVGAGI (reference sequence). The CDR3 is 13 residues long. CDR3 amino acids: CASIPQTKNIQYF.

J is TRBJ2-1 and V is TRBV4-3; the D call from TCRdb, TRBD1, cannot be confirmed without DNA. This CDR3 comprises 16 residues. The germline CDR1 and CDR2 sequences are LGHNA and YSLEER. The CDR3 region is CASSQVARTGGAEQFF.

This chain connects TRBV4-1 to TRBJ2-1; TCRdb proposes TRBD1, but this gene call is untestable without DNA. Germline V gives CDR1 MGHRA, CDR2 YSYEKL. The CDR3 is 15 residues long. This CDR3 reads CASSQDPRIDNEQFF.

The chain has TRBV11-2 and TRBJ2-5; TCRdb designates TRBD1, a call that cannot be tested without DNA. The CDR3 loop spans 15 amino acids. Germline CDR1 is SGHAT and CDR2 is FQNNGV. CDR3 in amino acids: CASSPTEGVGETQYF.

The gene calls are TRBV2 and TRBJ2-7. Germline V gene lookup returns CDR1 SNHLY and CDR2 FYNNEI. The CDR3 has 11 residues. CDR3 in amino acids: CASLATYEQYF.

The chain employs TRBV5-1 and TRBJ2-5; TCRdb lists TRBD2, though no DNA is available to test this call. This CDR3 spans 14 amino acids. Germline CDR1 and CDR2: SGHRS and YFSETQ. CDR3 region: CASSVGLVEETQYF.

This sequence joins TRBV6-2 or TRBV6-3 and TRBJ2-1. CDR3 size: 14 residues. Germline V gives CDR1 MNHEY, CDR2 SVGEGT. The CDR3 protein is CASSPRGSYNEQFF.

V and J are TRBV6-8 and TRBJ2-5. Germline values: CDR1 MNHGY, CDR2 SAAAGT. The length of the CDR3 is 14 residues. CDR3: CASSPDRIQETQYF.

This chain uses TRBV20-1 with TRBJ1-1; TCRdb's D gene call, TRBD1, goes unchecked for lack of DNA. Germline loops: CDR1 DFQATT, CDR2 SNEGSKA (reference sequence). The CDR3 consists of 12 residues. The CDR3 spells CSAPQGITEAFF.

The chain joins TRBV24-1 to TRBJ1-5; the TCRdb D gene call, TRBD1, has no DNA to confirm it. The length of the CDR3 is 16 residues. CDR1 and CDR2 from the germline V gene are KGHDR and SFDVKD. The CDR3: CATSDPRTGFDQPQHF.

The gene calls are TRBV4-1 and TRBJ2-1; with no DNA, the TCRdb D assignment of TRBD2 cannot be verified. Per germline, CDR1 MGHRA and CDR2 YSYEKL. The CDR3 is made up of 16 amino acids. CDR3 loop: CASSQELAALYNEQFF.

The chain carries TRBV5-1 and TRBJ2-1; TCRdb's D call, TRBD1, is unchecked because there is no DNA. Germline-derived CDR1 and CDR2 are SGHRS and YFSETQ. The CDR3 is 13 amino acids. CDR3 sequence: CASSLPGDNEQFF. Variable domain in full (rest from reference TRBV5-1 and TRBJ2-1): KAGVTQTPRYLIKTRGQQVTLSCSPISGHRSVSWYQQTPGQGLQFLFEYFSETQRNKGNFPGRFSGRQFSNSRSEMNVSTLELGDSALYLCASSLPGDNEQFFGPGTRLTVL.

CDR3: CAISSKSGSGQFF. V usage is TRBV10-3 and J usage is TRBJ2-1; TCRdb proposes TRBD2, but this gene call is untestable without DNA. The CDR3 extends over 13 amino acids. Germline V gives CDR1 ENHRY, CDR2 SYGVKD.

The chain employs TRBV7-9 and TRBJ2-7; TCRdb calls TRBD1, which cannot be checked without DNA. Germline V gene lookup returns CDR1 SEHNR and CDR2 FQNEAQ (reference sequence). The CDR3 covers 13 residues. This CDR3 is CASSLVSGIEQYF.

The chain links TRBV7-6 to TRBJ2-2; TCRdb reports TRBD2, a call that lacks DNA to check it against. The CDR3 consists of 18 residues. Germline loops: CDR1 SGHVS, CDR2 FNYEAQ. The CDR3 sequence is CASSSSGLAVSDTGELFF.

The V and J genes are TRBV7-9 and TRBJ2-5. The germline CDR1 and CDR2 sequences are SEHNR and FQNEAQ (reference sequence). The CDR3 is made up of 14 amino acids. CDR3 amino acids: CASSLERNQETQYF. Based on the CDR3 plus reference TRBV7-9 and TRBJ2-5, the full variable domain is DTGVSQNPRHKITKRGQNVTFRCDPISEHNRLYWYRQTLGQGPEFLTYFQNEAQLEKSRLLSDRFSAERPKGSFSTLEIQRTEQGDSAMYLCASSLERNQETQYFGPGTRLLVL.

The rearrangement uses TRBV7-8 and TRBJ2-3; TCRdb picks TRBD1, but there is no DNA to check that call. This CDR3 has 15 amino acids. In germline, CDR1 is SGHVS, CDR2 FQNEAQ. The CDR3 sequence: CASSHDRGLGNTQYF.

The chain employs TRBV27 and TRBJ2-1; TCRdb's D gene call, TRBD1, goes unchecked for lack of DNA. CDR3 length: 15 residues. Germline CDR1 and CDR2: MNHEY and SMNVEV (reference sequence). The CDR3 here is CASTLGQGPYNEQFF.

The rearrangement joins TRBV29-1 to TRBJ1-1; there is no DNA to check the TCRdb D call of TRBD1. Per the germline V gene, CDR1 is SQVTM and CDR2 is ANQGSEA. CDR3 length: 15 amino acids. The CDR3 protein is CSVEGTGVLYNEAFF.

The chain employs TRBV9 and TRBJ2-1; TCRdb selects TRBD2, and the lack of DNA leaves this call unchecked. There are 15 residues in the CDR3. Per the germline V gene, CDR1 is SGDLS and CDR2 is YYNGEE. CDR3 residues: CASSPDGGRYNEQFF.

This chain joins TRBV10-3 and TRBJ2-1; no DNA is available, so the TRBD1 call from TCRdb remains unchecked. CDR1 is ENHRY and CDR2 is SYGVKD in the germline V gene. The CDR3 runs 15 residues. CDR3 sequence reads: CAIRMIQGPYNEQFF.

J is TRBJ1-6 and V is TRBV23-1; TCRdb designates TRBD1, a call that cannot be tested without DNA. TRBV23-1 is labeled an ORF, and its function is uncertain. CDR3 size: 13 residues. CDR3 loop: CASSRWADSPLHF.